The 19 T cell receptor beta chains listed next were all sequenced from one sample in a study of blood T cell repertoires in COVID-19. Generated by immunoSEQ multiplex PCR, the TCRdb table keeps only in-frame clones and is missing some. Here the sample spans 90,000 or so clones, about 90% being singletons. The sample consisted of peripheral blood. Receptor source: a man between 18 and 29 years old with COVID-19, enrolled during active disease.

This chain uses TRBV2 with TRBJ2-7, with TRBD1 matching over 8 bases. Germline V CDR1 and CDR2: SNHLY, FYNNEI. V gave up 6 bases and J gave up 4 bases; unmatched junction bases: 8. The CDR3 runs to 14 residues. The CDR3 here is CASRKQGVEYEQYF. The CDR3 region has the DNA TGTGCCAGCAGGAAACAGGGGGTTGAATACGAGCAGTACTTC. The full variable domain, with the rest looked up from reference TRBV2 and TRBJ2-7, is EPEVTQTPSHQVTQMGQEVILRCVPISNHLYFYWYRQILGQKVEFLVSFYNNEISEKSEIFDDQFSVERPDGSNFTLKIRSTKLEDSAMYFCASRKQGVEYEQYFGPGTRLTVT.

The rearrangement links TRBV18 to TRBJ2-7, with 7 bases identical to TRBD2. Germline trimming cut 1 base from V and 7 bases from J; bases unmatched to any gene: 13. Germline values: CDR1 KGHSH, CDR2 LQKENI. The CDR3 is made up of 16 amino acids. The CDR3 DNA reads as TGTGCCAGCTCACCACTCTTAGCGGGTGCCGTTGGAGAGCAGTACTTC. Amino acids: CASSPLLAGAVGEQYF. The full variable domain, in which reference TRBV18 and TRBJ2-7 provide the parts outside the CDR3, is NAGVMQNPRHLVRRRGQEARLRCSPMKGHSHVYWYRQLPEEGLKFMVYLQKENIIDESGMPKERFSAEFPKEGPSILRIQQVVRGDSAAYFCASSPLLAGAVGEQYFGPGTRLTVT.

The chain is built from TRBV4-1 and TRBJ2-2; D might be TRBD2 (5 bases). The length of the CDR3 is 17 residues. From germline, CDR1 is MGHRA and CDR2 YSYEKL. Trimming removed 4 bases at V and 4 bases at J, with 19 bases between. DNA of the CDR3: TGCGCCAGCAGCCGAGGACCAGCGAGGGAAATCACCGGGGAGCTGTTTTTT. It encodes CASSRGPAREITGELFF.

The V call is TRBV19, the J call TRBJ1-6, with D possibly matching TRBD1 (5 bases). Trimming stripped 4 bases from V and 9 bases from J, with 10 bases between. Germline CDR1 reads LNHDA; CDR2 reads SQIVND (reference sequence). The CDR3 covers 13 residues. The CDR3 bases are TGTGCCAGTAGTAGCCAGGGCGGTTCACCCCTCCACTTT. Its translation is CASSSQGGSPLHF.

As concerns this clone: A junction boundary mismatches the germline segment, possibly from a read error. The V call is TRBV2, the J call TRBJ1-5; D may be TRBD1 (6 bases). The germline CDR1 and CDR2 sequences are SNHLY and FYNNEI. The CDR3 sequence is 13 residues long. CDR3 nucleotides: TGTGCCAGCAGAGAAGACAGTTGGGGGCCGCGGCATTTT. It yields the protein CASREDSWGPRHF.

This sequence joins TRBV6-6 and TRBJ1-2, with 8 bases matching TRBD1. The CDR3 totals 13 residues. The germline V gene encodes CDR1 MNHNY and CDR2 SVGAGI (reference sequence). Trimming at V came to 7 bases and at J to 6 bases, leaving 7 bases not matched to a gene. CDR3 region: CASTYRGGDGYTF. DNA for the CDR3: TGTGCCAGCACCTACAGGGGGGGAGATGGCTACACCTTC.

The chain links TRBV13 to TRBJ1-2, with TRBD1 matching over 10 bases. Germline assignment: CDR1 PRHDT and CDR2 FYEKMQ (reference sequence). The CDR3 length is 15 residues. V dropped 4 bases and J dropped 5; count of bases not matched to a gene: 7. Here the CDR3 DNA reads TGTGCCAGCAGCTCCCTGGGACAGGGGCAGTATGGCTACACCTTC. Its translation: CASSSLGQGQYGYTF.

The chain combines TRBV4-3 with TRBJ1-3; D remains ambiguous. The CDR3 spans 14 residues. The germline V gene has CDR1 LGHNA and CDR2 YSLEER. The V end lost 5 bases, the J end lost 4 bases, and 12 bases lay between the germline ends. CDR3 bases: TGCGCCAGCAGCTCCGCCGGGGAGGGAAACACCATATATTTT. Translating it yields CASSSAGEGNTIYF.

The CDR3: CAISEPGLAGNYEQYF. CDR3 DNA sequence: TGTGCCATCAGTGAACCCGGACTAGCGGGAAACTACGAGCAGTACTTC. The chain uses TRBV10-3 and TRBJ2-7; 12 bases match TRBD2. With V trimmed by 3 bases and J by 3 bases, 6 bases remained unmatched. CDR1 and CDR2 (germline): ENHRY, SYGVKD. The CDR3 contains 16 residues.

The chain has TRBV20-1 and TRBJ2-7; no reliable D call. The CDR3 contains 10 residues. The V and J ends lost 1 base and 4 bases respectively, with 2 bases between them. The V gene's germline CDR1 is DFQATT and CDR2 SNEGSKA (reference sequence). CDR3 coding DNA: TGCAGTGCTAGAGCATACGAGCAGTACTTC. This sequence encodes CSARAYEQYF.

This clone was picked up one time. A read error may produce the germline difference seen at one junction end. This chain uses TRBV6-1 with TRBJ2-1; possible D gene TRBD2, 6 bases. Germline assignment: CDR1 MNHNS and CDR2 SASEGT. This CDR3 contains 14 residues. The CDR3, as DNA: TGTGCCAGCAGAGAAGGAGGGCCCTACAATGAGCAGTTCTTC. Its protein product is CASREGGPYNEQFF.

About this clone: One junction end disagrees with the germline gene, perhaps due to a read error. The rearrangement uses TRBV5-6 and TRBJ2-7; possibly TRBD1 for D (6 bases). Germline V gene lookup returns CDR1 SGHDT and CDR2 YYEEEE. This CDR3 has 16 amino acids. Written as DNA, the CDR3 is TGTGCCAGCAGCAATTTCGGGCCTATACAACAGGGACCCGTCCGCTTC. Translation: CASSNFGPIQQGPVRF. Full variable domain (missing parts from reference TRBV5-6 and TRBJ2-7): DAGVTQSPTHLIKTRGQQVTLRCSPKSGHDTVSWYQQALGQGPQFIFQYYEEEERQRGNFPDRFSGHQFPNYSSELNVNALLLGDSALYLCASSNFGPIQQGPVRFGPGTRLTVT.

This chain uses TRBV15 with TRBJ1-5; D is unresolved. The CDR3 runs to 16 residues. The germline gives CDR1 LNHNV, CDR2 YYDKDF (reference sequence). V was cut by 1 base and J by 6 bases, with 16 bases left in between. The CDR3 DNA sequence: TGTGCCACCAGCAGAGCCGGACTTTCGGCGGCTCAGCCCCAGCATTTT. Residues: CATSRAGLSAAQPQHF.

The CDR3 region is CASSFPRAASTDTQYF. The CDR3 DNA is TGTGCCAGCAGTTTCCCCCGAGCGGCTAGCACAGATACGCAGTATTTT. The chain employs TRBV28 and TRBJ2-3, with D possibly TRBD2 on 5 matching bases. The CDR3 extends over 16 amino acids. Trimming took 3 bases from V and 0 from J, leaving 13 bases between them. CDR1 is MDHEN and CDR2 is SYDVKM in the germline V gene.

The rearrangement joins TRBV12-5 to TRBJ2-2, with D possibly being TRBD2 (6 bases). The CDR3 extends over 14 amino acids. Trimming removed 5 bases at V and 6 bases at J, with 13 bases between. Per the germline V gene, CDR1 is LGHNT and CDR2 is FRNRAP. CDR3 sequence: CASGAGLRSGELFF. The CDR3 bases are TGTGCTAGTGGTGCGGGACTCCGGTCCGGGGAGCTGTTTTTT.

This chain uses TRBV28 with TRBJ1-5, with D possibly matching TRBD1 (5 bases). Germline V CDR1 and CDR2: MDHEN, SYDVKM. The ends were cut back, 2 bases at V and 0 bases at J, with 11 bases in the middle. The CDR3 consists of 16 residues. CDR3 DNA: TGTGCCAGCAGTTTAAGGGGAGGGTATAGCAATCAGCCCCAGCATTTT. It is translated as CASSLRGGYSNQPQHF.

The rearrangement links TRBV9 to TRBJ1-1; D possibly corresponds to TRBD1 (5 bases). V lost 4 bases and J lost 4, with 17 bases in between. The CDR3 runs to 15 residues. Per germline, CDR1 SGDLS and CDR2 YYNGEE. The CDR3 nucleotides are TGTGCCAGCAGCCTCAGCGGGGCGAAGGGCACTGAAGCTTTCTTT. Translation: CASSLSGAKGTEAFF.

V is TRBV5-1 and J is TRBJ1-6; TRBD1 aligns across 7 bases. The length of the CDR3 is 14 residues. The germline CDR1 and CDR2 sequences are SGHRS and YFSETQ. V gave up 3 bases and J gave up 4 bases; unmatched junction bases: 1. The CDR3 loop is CASSWDSYNSPLHF. The CDR3 region has the DNA TGCGCCAGCAGCTGGGACAGTTATAATTCACCCCTCCACTTT.

The rearrangement links TRBV19 to TRBJ2-1; 12 nucleotides match TRBD2. Germline loops: CDR1 LNHDA, CDR2 SQIVND (reference sequence). The CDR3 covers 14 residues. V shed 3 bases, J shed 8 bases, and the junction held 2 bases outside the gene matches. CDR3 nucleotides: TGTGCCAGTAGTATGACTAGCGGGAGACATGAGCAGTTCTTC. Its translation: CASSMTSGRHEQFF. The full variable domain, its missing parts supplied by reference TRBV19 and TRBJ2-1, is DGGITQSPKYLFRKEGQNVTLSCEQNLNHDAMYWYRQDPGQGLRLIYYSQIVNDFQKGDIAEGYSVSREKKESFPLTVTSAQKNPTAFYLCASSMTSGRHEQFFGPGTRLTVL.